These 10 T cell receptor beta chains came from one sample sequenced in a study of blood T cell repertoires in COVID-19. Clones were read by immunoSEQ multiplex PCR, and TCRdb kept only the in-frame ones, dropping some. The sample holds some 290,000 clones, about 88% seen once. The sample was peripheral blood. The receptor source for this set is a woman in her thirties with COVID-19, enrolled during active disease.

This chain joins TRBV30 and TRBJ1-2; D may be TRBD1 (5 bases). In germline, CDR1 is GTSNPN, CDR2 SVGIG (reference sequence). The CDR3 is 14 residues long. V lost 2 bases, J lost 1 base, and 11 bases lay in between. The CDR3 is CAWSPQGVNYGYTF. CDR3 sequence (DNA): TGTGCCTGGAGTCCCCAGGGCGTTAACTATGGCTACACCTTC.

This chain joins TRBV5-7 and TRBJ1-4; D is possibly TRBD1 (6 bases). TRBV5-7 is assigned to the ORF class and has an uncertain function. V shed 0 bases and J shed 8 bases, with 11 bases lying between them. The CDR3 runs to 14 residues. The CDR3 here is CASSLEGDGEKLFF. The CDR3 DNA follows: TGTGCCAGCAGCTTGGAGGGGGACGGCGAAAAACTGTTTTTT.

V is TRBV5-4 and J is TRBJ1-2; 11 bases are a match to TRBD1. Germline V CDR1 and CDR2: SGHNT, YYREEE (reference sequence). V trimming: 4 bases; J trimming: 4 bases; junction bases outside the gene matches: 6. The length of the CDR3 is 15 residues. CDR3 in DNA: TGTGCCAGCAGCCCCGGACAGGGGGCCGGCTATGGCTACACCTTC. This encodes CASSPGQGAGYGYTF.

V gene TRBV3-1 (or the pseudogene TRBV3-2) combines with J gene TRBJ2-1; 10 nucleotides match TRBD2. The CDR3 has 16 residues. The ends lost 5 bases at V and 10 bases at J; junction bases unmatched: 14. The germline gives CDR1 LGHDT, CDR2 YNNKEL (reference sequence). In DNA form, the CDR3 reads TGTGCCAGCAGCACCCGGACTAGCGGACCCCCCGGGGAGCAGTTCTTC. Its protein product is CASSTRTSGPPGEQFF.

This chain uses TRBV5-6 with TRBJ1-6, with 7 bases lining up with TRBD1. The CDR3 length is 16 residues. The junction had 13 bases not matched to a gene; V was cut back by 3 bases and J by 10 bases. From germline, CDR1 is SGHDT and CDR2 YYEEEE. This CDR3 reads CASSSRSGTAGSPLHF. CDR3 coding DNA: TGTGCCAGCAGCTCGAGATCCGGGACAGCCGGCTCACCCCTCCACTTT.

The chain couples TRBV11-2 to TRBJ2-4; 10 bases are a match to TRBD1. Germline CDR1 SGHAT, CDR2 FQNNGV. V trimming: 5 bases; J trimming: 7 bases; junction bases outside the gene matches: 8. The CDR3 is made up of 15 amino acids. CDR3 bases: TGTGCCAGCAGCGATCCCGGGACAGGGGTCAACATTCAGTACTTC. Its translation: CASSDPGTGVNIQYF.

This clone is a singleton in its sample. The chain couples TRBV4-1 to TRBJ2-5, with 10 bases aligning to TRBD2. Per the germline V gene, CDR1 is MGHRA and CDR2 is YSYEKL. CDR3 length equals 14 residues. Unmatched junction bases numbered 5, after V lost 5 bases and J lost 5 bases. Written as DNA, the CDR3 is TGCGCCAGCAGCTACCTAGCGGGAGTGGAGACCCAGTACTTC. Amino acids: CASSYLAGVETQYF.

The V gene is TRBV28, the J gene TRBJ2-7, with D perhaps TRBD1 (5 bases). Germline CDR1 reads MDHEN; CDR2 reads SYDVKM. Trimming pared 5 bases from V and 3 bases from J, leaving 11 bases between. This CDR3 is 13 amino acids long. CDR3 in amino acids: CASSGQGIYEQYF. CDR3 in DNA: TGTGCCAGCAGTGGTCAGGGAATCTACGAGCAGTACTTC.

The V gene is TRBV3-1 (or the pseudogene TRBV3-2), the J gene TRBJ1-5; possible D gene TRBD1, 5 bases. The CDR3 runs to 16 residues. Trimming removed 1 base at V and 11 bases at J, with 21 bases between. From germline, CDR1 is LGHDT and CDR2 YNNKEL (reference sequence). Here the CDR3 DNA reads TGTGCCAGCAGCCAAGGTGTCCGGGCAGGGAAGGAGTCCCAGCATTTT. This codes for CASSQGVRAGKESQHF.

The chain recombines TRBV29-1 with TRBJ1-2; D uncertain. The ends were cut back, 0 bases at V and 7 bases at J, with 12 bases in the middle. CDR1 SQVTM and CDR2 ANQGSEA come from the germline V gene. This CDR3 spans 13 amino acids. The CDR3 coding sequence is TGCAGCGTTGAAGATCAGACCGGAGGTGGCTACACCTTC. Encoded protein: CSVEDQTGGGYTF.